Described below is a single T cell receptor beta chain sequence and its context. The antigen this receptor binds is unknown. There are no base qualities to consult, and no much larger clone falls within one base. This sample is part of a study of blood T cell repertoires in COVID-19 (dated by TCRdb to about 2020). About the study as a whole: Collaborator samples came from the United States, Italy and Spain and covered acute and convalescent phases of COVID-19. Subjects who had been exposed to COVID-19, were actively infected with it, or had recovered from it provided the deeply sampled blood TCRbeta repertoires that made up the dataset. The sample metadata nearly always contained a de-identified subject ID, COVID-19 status, age in years and sex. Samples were obtained from the ongoing ImmuneRACE study (first 160 participants) and from about 1,300 subjects provided by 6 global collaborators. The repertoires were released in a freely available public database intended as a resource for research on the immune response to SARS-CoV-2. The material from the prospective study consisted of cDNA or gDNA derived from T cells, B-cell-depleted T cells, or PBMCs. HLA class I and class II types, where available, came from metadata supplied by the sample provider rather than from assay-based typing.

Participants in the prospective study were enrolled through a virtual design, were aged about 18 to 100 years, and lived in 24 United States geographic areas. In the prospective study, participants were assigned to cohorts based on the clinical history participants reported in a screening survey and a study questionnaire. For ImmuneRACE Cohort 3, a participant was defined as recovered based on two consecutive negative NP/OP PCR tests, clearance by a healthcare professional, or resolution of symptoms. In the prospective study, whole blood, serum and a nasopharyngeal or oropharyngeal swab were collected from each participant by mobile phlebotomists. Additional blood draws and questionnaires over an approximately two-month period could optionally be provided by prospective study participants. Blood samples from the prospective study were shipped frozen or at room temperature prior to DNA extraction.

TCRbeta CDR3 regions were amplified from genomic DNA using the immunoSEQ Assay, a bias-controlled multiplex PCR. The source study handled its data this way. Nucleated cell counts per sample were estimated from amplification of reference gene primers within the assay. Sequence reads were collapsed and filtered to measure the absolute abundance of every unique TCRbeta CDR3 rearrangement. Productive Simpson clonality was computed per sample as the square root of Simpson's diversity index over productive rearrangements. This is the immuneACCESS table as TCRdb keeps it, with only in-frame sequences that have V and J called. A part of the clones is gone; compared with another copy, unresolved V genes explain less than half, and the rest is unexplained. The V and J calls and the clone size are those of that table, but D and trimming were determined from the DNA. This sample is represented by 350,000 to 450,000 clones; about four fifths of them were singletons. Approximately 5% of the sample belongs to the ten largest clones.

The paper as a whole reports these results and caveats: The amount of clinical and demographic metadata varied by source and participant and was provided uncurated.

The sequenced sample was PBMCs or T cells enriched from blood (not recorded which). The clonotype was recovered from a woman aged 45-60 years who had recovered from COVID-19.

The base sequence is TGTGCCAGCACTATAGCGGGAGGCGCTGAGACCCAGTACTTC. This codes for CASTIAGGAETQYF. The chain is made from TRBV6-5 and TRBJ2-5, with 10 middle bases fitting TRBD2. V has 7 bases trimmed and J has 5 bases trimmed; junction bases matching no gene number 7. The germline V gene provides CDR1 MNHEY and CDR2 SVGAGI. The CDR3 covers 14 residues, taking in both the cysteine and the phenylalanine. Just CDR3 DNA is preserved here, 42 bases in frame from base 1.